This TCR beta chain was documented in a study of T cells in Graves' hyperthyroidism and ophthalmopathy. Study-wide points: A model of 13 V-J pairs discriminated ophthalmopathy from stable hyperthyroidism.

Stable hyperthyroidism: no ophthalmopathy progression over 18 months of follow-up. CDR3 size: 12 residues. Looked up from germline, CDR1 is SQVTM and CDR2 is ANQGSEA. Trimming took 7 bases from V and 8 from J; bases not matched to a gene: 6. TCR beta CDR3 region amplification was performed from RNA transcripts. The study used the HTBI primer set for a first-round RT-PCR of the TCR CDR3. TCRdb reprocessed the multiplex PCR reads with MiXCR, giving one entry per CDR3 protein. The sample consists of hundreds of thousands of distinct CDR3 sequences, around 39% of them appearing once. This clonotype was found many times. Antigen specificity is unknown.

The sequenced sample was blood. This sequence joins TRBV29-1 and TRBJ1-2, with 11 bases aligning to TRBD1. This receptor was obtained from a man younger than 35 with Graves' hyperthyroidism. The CDR3 loop is CSAGQGALGYTF. CDR3 nucleotide sequence: TGCAGCGCTGGACAGGGGGCCCTAGGCTACACCTTC.